The source of this T cell receptor beta chain is a study of blood T cell repertoires in COVID-19. For the study at large: The study drew acute and convalescent COVID-19 samples from the United States, Italy and Spain.

Assay used: immunoSEQ multiplex PCR; TCRdb lists only in-frame clones, some missing. Of about 14,000 clones listed, around 73% were seen once; the top ten hold over 9.5%. CDR1 and CDR2 (germline): LGHNA, YSLEER. V was trimmed by 1 base and J by 0 bases, leaving 6 bases between them. This CDR3 spans 15 amino acids. Sequenced: peripheral blood. The rearrangement uses TRBV4-3 and TRBJ1-4, with D hard to call. The origin of this receptor is a man in his 70s with acute or convalescent COVID-19. The chain's CDR3 is CASSQAEATNEKLFF. The CDR3 DNA reads as TGCGCCAGCAGCCAAGCGGAGGCAACTAATGAAAAACTGTTTTTT.